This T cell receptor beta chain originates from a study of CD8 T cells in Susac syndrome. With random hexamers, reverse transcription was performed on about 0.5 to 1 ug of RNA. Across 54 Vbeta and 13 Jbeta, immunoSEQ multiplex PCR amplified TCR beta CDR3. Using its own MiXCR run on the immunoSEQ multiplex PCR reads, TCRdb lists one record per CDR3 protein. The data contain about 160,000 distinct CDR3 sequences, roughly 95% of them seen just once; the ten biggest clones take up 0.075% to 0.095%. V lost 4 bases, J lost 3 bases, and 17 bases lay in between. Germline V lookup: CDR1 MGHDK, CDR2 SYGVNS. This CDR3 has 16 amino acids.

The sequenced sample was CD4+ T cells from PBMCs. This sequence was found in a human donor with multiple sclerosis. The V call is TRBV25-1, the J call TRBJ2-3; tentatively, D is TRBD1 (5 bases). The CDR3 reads CASSVGATLLTDTQYF. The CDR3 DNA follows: TGTGCCAGCAGTGTAGGGGCCACTCTGCTGACAGATACGCAGTATTTT.